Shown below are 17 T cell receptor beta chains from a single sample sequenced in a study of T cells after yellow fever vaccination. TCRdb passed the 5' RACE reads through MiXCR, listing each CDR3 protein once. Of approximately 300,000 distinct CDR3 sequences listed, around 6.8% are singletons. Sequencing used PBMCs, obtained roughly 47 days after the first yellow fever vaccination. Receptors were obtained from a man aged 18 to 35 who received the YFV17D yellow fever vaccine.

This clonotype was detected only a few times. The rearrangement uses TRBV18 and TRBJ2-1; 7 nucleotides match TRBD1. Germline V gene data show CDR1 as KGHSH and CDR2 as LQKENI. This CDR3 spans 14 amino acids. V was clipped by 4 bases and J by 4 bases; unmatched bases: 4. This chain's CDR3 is CASSHRDSYNEQFF. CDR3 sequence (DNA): TGTGCCAGCTCACATCGGGACAGTTACAATGAGCAGTTCTTC.

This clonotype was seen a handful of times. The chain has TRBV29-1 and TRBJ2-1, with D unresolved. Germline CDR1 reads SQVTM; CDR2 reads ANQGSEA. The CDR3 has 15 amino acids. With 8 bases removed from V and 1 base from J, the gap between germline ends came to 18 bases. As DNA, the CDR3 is TGCAGCTCATTGCAAGGGTTAAGGTCCTACAATGAGCAGTTCTTC. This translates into CSSLQGLRSYNEQFF.

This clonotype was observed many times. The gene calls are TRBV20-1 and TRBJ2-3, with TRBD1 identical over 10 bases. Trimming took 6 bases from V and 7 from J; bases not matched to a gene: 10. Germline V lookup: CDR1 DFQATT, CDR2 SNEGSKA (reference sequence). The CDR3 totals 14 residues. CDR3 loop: CSASRGTGEYTQYF. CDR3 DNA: TGCAGTGCGAGCCGCGGGACAGGGGAATATACGCAGTATTTT.

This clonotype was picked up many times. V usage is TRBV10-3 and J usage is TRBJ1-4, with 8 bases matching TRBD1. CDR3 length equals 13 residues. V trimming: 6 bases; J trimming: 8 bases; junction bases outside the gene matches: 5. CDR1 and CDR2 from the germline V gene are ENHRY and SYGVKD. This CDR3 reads CAISGQGEEKLFF. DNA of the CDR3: TGTGCCATCAGCGGACAGGGAGAGGAAAAACTGTTTTTT.

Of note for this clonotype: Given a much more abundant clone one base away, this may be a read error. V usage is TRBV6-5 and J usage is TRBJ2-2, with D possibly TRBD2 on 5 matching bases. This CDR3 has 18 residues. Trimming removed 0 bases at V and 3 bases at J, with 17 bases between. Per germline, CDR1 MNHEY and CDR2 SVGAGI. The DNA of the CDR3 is TGTGCCAGCAGTTACTCGACGGTTCCGGGGAGTTACACCGGGGAGCTGTTTTTT. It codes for CASSYSTVPGSYTGELFF.

The CDR3 nucleotides are TGTGCCAGCAGTGAATCGGTGGGGACCCAGTACTTC. Encoded protein: CASSESVGTQYF. The chain has TRBV25-1 and TRBJ2-5; no clear D. The CDR3 is 12 residues long. CDR1 and CDR2 from the germline V gene are MGHDK and SYGVNS. V dropped 1 base and J dropped 7 bases, with 7 bases sitting between them.

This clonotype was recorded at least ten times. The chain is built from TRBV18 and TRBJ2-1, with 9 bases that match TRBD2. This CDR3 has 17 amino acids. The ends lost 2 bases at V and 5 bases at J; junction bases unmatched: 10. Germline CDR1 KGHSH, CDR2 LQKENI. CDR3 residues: CASSPASSLAGNNEQFF. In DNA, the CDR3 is TGTGCCAGCTCACCAGCCAGTTCCCTAGCGGGGAACAATGAGCAGTTCTTC. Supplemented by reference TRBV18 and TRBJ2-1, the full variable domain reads NAGVMQNPRHLVRRRGQEARLRCSPMKGHSHVYWYRQLPEEGLKFMVYLQKENIIDESGMPKERFSAEFPKEGPSILRIQQVVRGDSAAYFCASSPASSLAGNNEQFFGPGTRLTVL.

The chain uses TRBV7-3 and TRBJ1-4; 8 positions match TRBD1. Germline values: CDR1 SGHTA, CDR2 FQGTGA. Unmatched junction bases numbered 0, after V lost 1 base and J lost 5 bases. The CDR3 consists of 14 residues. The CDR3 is CASSLRTGNEKLFF. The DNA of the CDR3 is TGTGCCAGCAGCTTAAGGACAGGGAATGAAAAACTGTTTTTT.

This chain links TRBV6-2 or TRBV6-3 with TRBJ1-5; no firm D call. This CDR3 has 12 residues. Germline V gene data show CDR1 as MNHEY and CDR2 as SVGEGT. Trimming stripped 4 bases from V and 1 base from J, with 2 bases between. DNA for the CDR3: TGTGCCAGCAGTTGGAGCAATCAGCCCCAGCATTTT. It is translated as CASSWSNQPQHF.

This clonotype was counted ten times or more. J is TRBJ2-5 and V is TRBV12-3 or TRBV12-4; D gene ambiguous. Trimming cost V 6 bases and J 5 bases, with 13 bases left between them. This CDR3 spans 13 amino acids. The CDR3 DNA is TGTGCCAGCAGCGCTTCGCGGTTGGAGACCCAGTACTTC. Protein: CASSASRLETQYF.

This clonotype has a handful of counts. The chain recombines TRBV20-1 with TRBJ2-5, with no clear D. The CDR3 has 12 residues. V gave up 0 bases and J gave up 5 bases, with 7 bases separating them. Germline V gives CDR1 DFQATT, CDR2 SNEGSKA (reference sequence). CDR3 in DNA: TGCAGTGCTAGAGAGGCCAGGGAGACCCAGTACTTC. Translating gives CSAREARETQYF.

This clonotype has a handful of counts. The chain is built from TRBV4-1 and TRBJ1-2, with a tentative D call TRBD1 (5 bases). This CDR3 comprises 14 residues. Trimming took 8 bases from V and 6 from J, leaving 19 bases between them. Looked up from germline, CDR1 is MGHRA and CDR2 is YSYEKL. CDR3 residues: CASLSPGTLDGYTF. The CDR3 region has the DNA TGCGCCAGCCTTTCCCCCGGGACGCTTGATGGCTACACCTTC.

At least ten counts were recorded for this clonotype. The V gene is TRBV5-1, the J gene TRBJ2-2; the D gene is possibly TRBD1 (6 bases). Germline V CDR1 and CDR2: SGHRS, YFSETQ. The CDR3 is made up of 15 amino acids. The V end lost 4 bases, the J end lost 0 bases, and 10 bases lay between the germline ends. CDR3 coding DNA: TGCGCCAGCAGCCGTGGGACATCGAACACCGGGGAGCTGTTTTTT. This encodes CASSRGTSNTGELFF.

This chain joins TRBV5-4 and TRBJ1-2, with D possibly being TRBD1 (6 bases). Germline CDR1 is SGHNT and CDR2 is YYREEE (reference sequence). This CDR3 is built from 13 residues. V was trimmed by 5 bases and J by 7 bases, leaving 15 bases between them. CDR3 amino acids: CASREQGTIGYTF. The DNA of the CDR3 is TGTGCCAGCAGAGAACAGGGCACTATTGGCTACACCTTC.

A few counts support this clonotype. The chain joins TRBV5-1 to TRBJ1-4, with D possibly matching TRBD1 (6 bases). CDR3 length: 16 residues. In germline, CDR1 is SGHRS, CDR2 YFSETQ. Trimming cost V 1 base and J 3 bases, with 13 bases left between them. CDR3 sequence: CASSLNRDAANEKLFF. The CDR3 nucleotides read TGCGCCAGCAGCTTGAACAGGGATGCAGCTAATGAAAAACTGTTTTTT.

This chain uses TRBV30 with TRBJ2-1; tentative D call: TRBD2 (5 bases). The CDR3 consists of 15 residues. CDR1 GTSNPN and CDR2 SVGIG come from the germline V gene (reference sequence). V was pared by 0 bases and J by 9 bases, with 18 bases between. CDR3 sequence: CAWSVRRRWVVEQFF. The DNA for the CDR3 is TGTGCCTGGAGTGTACGGAGGCGGTGGGTAGTTGAGCAGTTCTTC. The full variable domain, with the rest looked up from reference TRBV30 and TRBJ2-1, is SQTIHQWPATLVQPVGSPLSLECTVEGTSNPNLYWYRQAAGRGLQLLFYSVGIGQISSEVPQNLSASRPQDRQFILSSKKLLLSDSGFYLCAWSVRRRWVVEQFFGPGTRLTVL.

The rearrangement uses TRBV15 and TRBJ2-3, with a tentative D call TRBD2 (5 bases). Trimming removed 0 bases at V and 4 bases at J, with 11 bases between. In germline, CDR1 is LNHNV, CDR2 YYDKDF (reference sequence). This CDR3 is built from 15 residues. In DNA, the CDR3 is TGTGCCACCAGCAGAGATCGGGGATACCCAGATACGCAGTATTTT. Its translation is CATSRDRGYPDTQYF. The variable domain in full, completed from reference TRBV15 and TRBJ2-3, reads DAMVIQNPRYQVTQFGKPVTLSCSQTLNHNVMYWYQQKSSQAPKLLFHYYDKDFNNEADTPDNFQSRRPNTSFCFLDIRSPGLGDTAMYLCATSRDRGYPDTQYFGPGTRLTVL.